These T cell receptor beta chains were read from a single sample in a study of blood T cell repertoires in COVID-19. Measured with immunoSEQ multiplex PCR; TCRdb has only the in-frame clones, and not every one. Among about 170,000 clones, over 80% were seen once, and the ten largest hold 7.5% to 10%. Material for sequencing was peripheral blood. The receptors come from a woman of 80 years or more with COVID-19, enrolled during active disease. Both conserved end residues are part of each CDR3. The order of the fields is D gene, clone size, J gene, V gene, CDR3 protein, CDR3 DNA. D genes are given only for firm matches. Where a row states a size, it is once, few, many or the class of an expanded clone; other rows omit it.

TRBD1	.	TRBJ1-2	TRBV11-1	CASSGPGQEFGYTF	TGTGCCAGCAGCGGACCGGGACAGGAGTTTGGCTACACCTTC
.	once	TRBJ1-1	TRBV6-5	CASSSGYTEAFF	TGTGCCAGCAGTTCAGGTTACACTGAAGCTTTCTTT
.	.	TRBJ2-7	TRBV19	CASSLAGAGEQYF	TGTGCCAGTAGCTTGGCGGGGGCTGGCGAGCAGTACTTC
.	.	TRBJ2-3	TRBV5-1	CASSSDSFGTDTQYF	TGCGCCAGCAGCTCAGACAGTTTCGGCACAGATACGCAGTATTTT
TRBD2	.	TRBJ2-3	TRBV3-1/TRBV3-2	CASSRDLSGATDTQYF	TGTGCCAGCAGCCGTGACCTTAGCGGGGCCACAGATACGCAGTATTTT
TRBD2	.	TRBJ2-1	TRBV9	CASSTHGAGDDEQFF	TGTGCCAGCAGCACCCACGGAGCGGGGGATGATGAGCAGTTCTTC
.	.	TRBJ1-5	TRBV12-3/TRBV12-4	CASTVRGQPQHF	TGTGCCAGCACCGTCAGGGGACAGCCCCAGCATTTT
TRBD2	.	TRBJ2-5	TRBV7-8	CASSSRLAGTRGGTQYF	TGTGCCAGCAGCTCGAGACTAGCGGGGACCCGCGGTGGGACCCAGTACTTC
TRBD1	.	TRBJ1-1	TRBV12-3/TRBV12-4	CASQQGAETEAFF	TGTGCCAGCCAACAGGGGGCTGAAACTGAAGCTTTCTTT
TRBD1	.	TRBJ2-3	TRBV6-5	CASSLGPGQGADTQYF	TGTGCCAGCAGTTTGGGGCCGGGACAGGGCGCAGATACGCAGTATTTT
.	.	TRBJ2-1	TRBV11-3	CASSGAGSYNEQFF	TGTGCCAGCTCTGGGGCAGGCTCCTACAATGAGCAGTTCTTC
.	.	TRBJ1-3	TRBV5-1	CASSLGTGGPGNTIYF	TGCGCCAGCAGCTTGGGCACGGGGGGCCCTGGAAACACCATATATTTT
TRBD1	.	TRBJ2-2	TRBV2	CASCEGAFAGELFF	TGTGCCAGCTGTGAGGGGGCTTTTGCCGGGGAGCTGTTTTTT
.	.	TRBJ2-5	TRBV5-1	CASSLMAGEVGETQYF	TGCGCCAGCAGCTTAATGGCCGGGGAGGTGGGGGAGACCCAGTACTTC
.	once	TRBJ2-7	TRBV5-6	CASSLGQNSYEQYF	TGTGCCAGCAGCTTGGGACAGAACTCCTACGAGCAGTACTTC
TRBD2	.	TRBJ2-1	TRBV7-6	CASSAVAGGTYNEQFF	TGTGCCAGCAGCGCCGTAGCGGGAGGGACGTACAATGAGCAGTTCTTC
.	once	TRBJ1-5	TRBV9	CASSPKLGVTVNQPQHF	TGTGCCAGCAGCCCGAAGTTAGGAGTGACGGTCAATCAGCCCCAGCATTTT
TRBD1	.	TRBJ2-7	TRBV5-1	CASSRGTATLNFYEQYF	TGCGCCAGCAGCAGGGGGACAGCCACGCTAAACTTCTACGAGCAGTACTTC
.	.	TRBJ1-2	TRBV10-3	CAISDTPDSNYGYTF	TGTGCCATCAGTGATACCCCTGACAGCAACTATGGCTACACCTTC
.	.	TRBJ2-7	TRBV18	CASSPPEGGGYEQYF	TGTGCCAGCTCACCACCAGAGGGGGGGGGATACGAGCAGTACTTC
.	.	TRBJ2-3	TRBV27	CASRLKGVDTQYF	TGTGCCAGCCGCCTTAAGGGGGTAGATACGCAGTATTTT
TRBD2	.	TRBJ2-5	TRBV6-5	CASTWTSGKTQYF	TGTGCCAGCACCTGGACTAGCGGAAAGACCCAGTACTTC
TRBD2	.	TRBJ2-3	TRBV18	CASSLLAGGFGDTQYF	TGTGCCAGCTCACTGCTAGCGGGAGGATTCGGTGATACGCAGTATTTT
.	.	TRBJ1-1	TRBV4-1	CASSQDGGQGTEAFF	TGCGCCAGCAGCCAAGATGGGGGCCAGGGGACTGAAGCTTTCTTT
.	once	TRBJ2-3	TRBV7-7	CASSLGEFGTDTQYF	TGTGCTAGCAGCCTAGGCGAGTTCGGCACAGATACGCAGTATTTT
.	.	TRBJ2-5	TRBV6-6	CASTGRLQETQYF	TGTGCCAGCACAGGGAGGCTGCAAGAGACCCAGTACTTC
.	.	TRBJ1-1	TRBV11-2	CASSSRGQGQTEAFF	TGTGCCAGCAGTTCCCGCGGGCAGGGGCAAACTGAAGCTTTCTTT
TRBD1	.	TRBJ1-2	TRBV7-9	CASSAQGADYGYTF	TGTGCCAGCAGCGCACAGGGGGCGGACTATGGCTACACCTTC
.	.	TRBJ2-3	TRBV5-4	CASSTSGDTQYF	TGTGCCAGCAGCACAAGCGGAGATACGCAGTATTTT
TRBD1	.	TRBJ1-1	TRBV15	CATSARRGPLQAFF	TGTGCCACCAGCGCTAGGAGGGGGCCCCTCCAAGCTTTCTTT
TRBD1	.	TRBJ2-7	TRBV2	CASSEARGRENEQYF	TGTGCCAGCAGTGAGGCCAGGGGGCGCGAGAACGAGCAGTACTTC
TRBD1	.	TRBJ1-6	TRBV5-5	CASSIWTGDSPLHF	TGTGCCAGCAGCATATGGACAGGGGATTCACCCCTCCACTTT
TRBD1	.	TRBJ1-5	TRBV5-4	CASSAGTDYSNQPQHF	TGTGCCAGCAGTGCCGGGACAGATTATAGCAATCAGCCCCAGCATTTT